The rows below give T cell receptor beta chains drawn from one sample of a study of CD8 T cells in ankylosing spondylitis. TCRdb independently ran MiXCR on the 5' RACE reads; one entry per CDR3 protein. The data show about 39,000 distinct CDR3 sequences, around 3% seen once. The source material was blood, either unsorted or a sorted T cell fraction (not recorded which). These receptors were taken from a male donor with ankylosing spondylitis or in good health (not recorded which). Each CDR3 is given with its conserved first and last residue. The D gene is left open where the match is weak. Only part of the rows carry a size: once, few, many, or a class if the clone is expanded.

abundance	d_gene	v_gene	j_gene	CDR3nt	CDR3aa
many	.	TRBV9	TRBJ2-2	TGTGCCAGCAGCCCCTGGAGTAGCCCGAACACCGGGGAGCTGTTTTTT	CASSPWSSPNTGELFF
many	.	TRBV9	TRBJ1-4	TGTGCCAGCAGCGTAGTTCCTAATGAAAAACTGTTTTTT	CASSVVPNEKLFF
many	.	TRBV9	TRBJ2-6	TGTGCCAGCAGCGTCGGCCAACTAGCCTCTGGGGCCAACGTCCTGACTTTC	CASSVGQLASGANVLTF
.	TRBD2	TRBV9	TRBJ2-5	TGTGCCAGCAGCGCCGGACTAGAAGAGACCCAGTACTTC	CASSAGLEETQYF
.	TRBD1	TRBV9	TRBJ2-1	TGTGCCAGCAGCCGACAGGGACCCTACAATGAGCAGTTCTTC	CASSRQGPYNEQFF
.	.	TRBV9	TRBJ2-5	TGTGCCAGCAGCATACCGGCGGGCCAAGTGGAGACCCAGTACTTC	CASSIPAGQVETQYF
many	TRBD2	TRBV9	TRBJ2-3	TGTGCCAGCAGCCTCCTAGCGGGGGGGCGCACAGATACGCAGTATTTT	CASSLLAGGRTDTQYF
many	TRBD1	TRBV9	TRBJ1-6	TGTGCCAGCAGCGTAGATGGGACAGGGGTAAATAATTCACCCCTCCACTTT	CASSVDGTGVNNSPLHF
many	.	TRBV9	TRBJ2-1	TGTGCCAGCAGCGTAGCTACGGGGAGCTCCTACAATGAGCAGTTCTTC	CASSVATGSSYNEQFF
many	.	TRBV9	TRBJ1-4	TGTGCCAGCAGCAACCAGGGGTTGACTAATGAAAAACTGTTTTTT	CASSNQGLTNEKLFF
many	.	TRBV9	TRBJ1-4	TGTGCCAGCAGCCCCCCGGGCGGGGAAAAACTGTTTTTT	CASSPPGGEKLFF
many	.	TRBV9	TRBJ2-5	TGTGCCAGCAGCACCCCCCTGGGATCGACCCAGTACTTC	CASSTPLGSTQYF
many	.	TRBV9	TRBJ2-5	TGTGCCAGCAGCGTGACGGGGAATGGGAGAGAGACCCAGTACTTC	CASSVTGNGRETQYF
many	.	TRBV9	TRBJ2-2	TGTGCCAGCGGCGGGACAGCGAACACCGGGGAGCTGTTTTTT	CASGGTANTGELFF